The T cell receptor beta chain under discussion was sequenced for a study of breast tumors, draining lymph nodes, adjacent tissues. Study outcomes and limitations: Luminal-like breast cancer showed significantly greater tumor-nontumor repertoire similarity than basal-like breast cancer did. Most tumor T cells seemingly derive from lymph node, then expand in tumor. The lymph node origin of tumor T cells was framed as consistent with a hypothesis, not demonstrated.

Turning to this clonotype: Antigen specificity is unknown.

Axillary draining lymph nodes of breast cancer patients supplied the node samples. CDR1 is SGHDN and CDR2 is FVKESK in the germline V gene. This CDR3 is 15 amino acids long. The germline V and J ends were trimmed by 2 bases and 5 bases, with 15 bases remaining between them. TCRdb redid the calling of the multiplex PCR reads with MiXCR, one entry per CDR3 protein. The table records some 250,000 distinct CDR3 sequences, nearly 35% of them present only once. The sequenced sample consisted of axillary lymph node tissue. The chain uses TRBV14 and TRBJ1-2; D ambiguous. This sequence originates from a female donor with breast cancer. Some clones in this sample may be carry-over from other donors' samples. The CDR3 DNA follows: TGTGCCAGCAGCCAAATGGGGTTACGACTGTATGGCTACACCTTC. Its translation: CASSQMGLRLYGYTF.